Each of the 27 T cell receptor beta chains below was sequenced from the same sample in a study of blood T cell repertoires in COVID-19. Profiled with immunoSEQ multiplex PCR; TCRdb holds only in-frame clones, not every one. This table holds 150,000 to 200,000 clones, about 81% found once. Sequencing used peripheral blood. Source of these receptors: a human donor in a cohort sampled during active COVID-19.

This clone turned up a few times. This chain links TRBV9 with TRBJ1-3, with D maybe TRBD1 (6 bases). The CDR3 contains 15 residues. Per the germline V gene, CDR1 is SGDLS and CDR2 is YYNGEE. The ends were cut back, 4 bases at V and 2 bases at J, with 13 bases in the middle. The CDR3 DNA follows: TGTGCCAGCAGCACACGGACAGTCCCTGGAAACACCATATATTTT. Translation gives CASSTRTVPGNTIYF.

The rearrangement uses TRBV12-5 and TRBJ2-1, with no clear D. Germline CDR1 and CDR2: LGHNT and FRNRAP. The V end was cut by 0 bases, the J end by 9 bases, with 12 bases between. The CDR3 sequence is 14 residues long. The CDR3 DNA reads TGTGCTAGTGGTTTGGTCCCCAACTCAGGTGAGCAGTTCTTC. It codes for CASGLVPNSGEQFF.

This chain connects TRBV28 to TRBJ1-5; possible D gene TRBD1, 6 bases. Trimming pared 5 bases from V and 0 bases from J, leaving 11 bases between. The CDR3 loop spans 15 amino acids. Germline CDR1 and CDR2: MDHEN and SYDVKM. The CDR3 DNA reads TGTGCCAGCAGTATTTCACAGGGTAGCAATCAGCCCCAGCATTTT. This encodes CASSISQGSNQPQHF.

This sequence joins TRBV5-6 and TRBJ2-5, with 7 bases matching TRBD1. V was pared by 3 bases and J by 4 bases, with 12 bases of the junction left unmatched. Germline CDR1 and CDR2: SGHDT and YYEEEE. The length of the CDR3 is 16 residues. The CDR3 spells CASSSPLTGTPETQYF. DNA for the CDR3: TGTGCCAGCAGCTCCCCTTTGACAGGGACCCCAGAGACCCAGTACTTC.

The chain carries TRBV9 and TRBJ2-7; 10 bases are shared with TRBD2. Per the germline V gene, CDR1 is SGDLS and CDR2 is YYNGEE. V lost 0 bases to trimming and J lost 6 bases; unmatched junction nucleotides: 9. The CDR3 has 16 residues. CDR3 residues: CASSVAVAGGESEQYF. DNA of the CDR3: TGTGCCAGCAGCGTAGCAGTAGCGGGAGGAGAAAGCGAGCAGTACTTC.

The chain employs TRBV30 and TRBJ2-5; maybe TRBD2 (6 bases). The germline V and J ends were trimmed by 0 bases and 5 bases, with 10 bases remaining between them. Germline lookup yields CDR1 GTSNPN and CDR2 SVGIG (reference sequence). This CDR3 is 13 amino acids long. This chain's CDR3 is CAWSVSGRETQYF. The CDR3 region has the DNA TGTGCCTGGAGTGTAAGTGGGAGGGAGACCCAGTACTTC.

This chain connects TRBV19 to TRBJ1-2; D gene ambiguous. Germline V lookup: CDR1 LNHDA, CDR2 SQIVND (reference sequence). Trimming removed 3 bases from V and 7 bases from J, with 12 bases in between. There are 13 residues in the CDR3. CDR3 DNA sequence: TGTGCCAGTAGTATTGGCAGGATGGGTGGCTACACCTTC. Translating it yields CASSIGRMGGYTF.

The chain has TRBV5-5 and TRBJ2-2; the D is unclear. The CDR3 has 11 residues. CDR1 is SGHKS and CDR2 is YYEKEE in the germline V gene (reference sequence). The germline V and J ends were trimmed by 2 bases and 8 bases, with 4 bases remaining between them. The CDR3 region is CASSFSGELFF. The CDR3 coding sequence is TGTGCCAGCAGCTTCTCTGGGGAGCTGTTTTTT.

The CDR3, as DNA: TGTGCCAGCAGCTTGGGAAGCTCCCTCCCCCAGTACTTC. It encodes CASSLGSSLPQYF. The V and J genes are TRBV5-6 and TRBJ2-5; D uncertain. This CDR3 has 13 amino acids. Trimming cost V 0 bases and J 9 bases, with 12 bases left between them. Germline assignment: CDR1 SGHDT and CDR2 YYEEEE.

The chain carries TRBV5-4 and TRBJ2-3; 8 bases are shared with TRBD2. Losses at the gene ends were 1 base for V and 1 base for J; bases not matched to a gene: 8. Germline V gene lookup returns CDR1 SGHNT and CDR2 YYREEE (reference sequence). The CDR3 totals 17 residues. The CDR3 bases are TGTGCCAGCAGCTTGCCTAGCGGGTGGGTGGGCACAGATACGCAGTATTTT. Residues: CASSLPSGWVGTDTQYF.

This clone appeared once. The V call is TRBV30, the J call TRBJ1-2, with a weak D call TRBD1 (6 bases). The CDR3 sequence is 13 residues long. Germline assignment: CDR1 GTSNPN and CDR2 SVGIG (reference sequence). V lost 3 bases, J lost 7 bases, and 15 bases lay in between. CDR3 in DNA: TGTGCCTGGAGGATGTCAGGGGCGAGTGGCTACACCTTC. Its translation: CAWRMSGASGYTF.

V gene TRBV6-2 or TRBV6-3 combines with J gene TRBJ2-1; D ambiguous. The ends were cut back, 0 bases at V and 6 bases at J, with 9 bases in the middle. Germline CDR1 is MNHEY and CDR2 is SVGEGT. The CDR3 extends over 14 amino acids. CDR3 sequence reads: CASSYSLASNEQFF. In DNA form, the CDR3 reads TGTGCCAGCAGTTACTCACTGGCTAGCAATGAGCAGTTCTTC.

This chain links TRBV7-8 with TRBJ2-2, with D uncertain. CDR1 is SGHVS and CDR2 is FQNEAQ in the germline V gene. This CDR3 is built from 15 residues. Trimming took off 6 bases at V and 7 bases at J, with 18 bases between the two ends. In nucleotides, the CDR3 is TGTGCCAGCAGTGTACAGCCCCCCGCTGGCGGGGAGCTGTTTTTT. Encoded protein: CASSVQPPAGGELFF.

The CDR3: CASSARGDLRYEQYF. CDR3 coding DNA: TGTGCCAGCAGCGCACGGGGGGACCTCAGATACGAGCAGTACTTC. This rearrangement joins TRBV7-2 to TRBJ2-7, with 7 bases that match TRBD2. The CDR3 spans 15 residues. The germline V gene encodes CDR1 SGHTA and CDR2 FQGNSA. Trimming at V came to 5 bases and at J to 4 bases, leaving 11 bases not matched to a gene.

The CDR3 loop reads CASSTGGSSYEQYF. The CDR3 bases are TGTGCCAGTAGTACGGGGGGGAGCTCCTACGAGCAGTACTTC. The V call is TRBV19, the J call TRBJ2-7; 8 nucleotides agree with TRBD2. CDR1 is LNHDA, CDR2 SQIVND, per germline (reference sequence). The CDR3 consists of 14 residues. V shed 4 bases and J 0 bases; nucleotides not matched to a gene: 2.

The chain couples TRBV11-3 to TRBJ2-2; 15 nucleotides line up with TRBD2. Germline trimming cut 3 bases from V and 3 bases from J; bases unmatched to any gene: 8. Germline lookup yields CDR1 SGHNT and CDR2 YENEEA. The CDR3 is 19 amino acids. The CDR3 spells CASSFGPGLAGGDTGELFF. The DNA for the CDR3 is TGTGCCAGCAGCTTTGGGCCGGGACTAGCGGGAGGAGACACCGGGGAGCTGTTTTTT.

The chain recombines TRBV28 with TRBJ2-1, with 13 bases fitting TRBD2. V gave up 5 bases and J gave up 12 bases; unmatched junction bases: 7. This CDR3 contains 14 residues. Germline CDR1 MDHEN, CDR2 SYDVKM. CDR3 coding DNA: TGTGCCAGCAGTCCTGGACTAGCGGGGGTTGGGCAGTTCTTC. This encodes CASSPGLAGVGQFF. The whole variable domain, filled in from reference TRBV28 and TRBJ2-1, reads DVKVTQSSRYLVKRTGEKVFLECVQDMDHENMFWYRQDPGLGLRLIYFSYDVKMKEKGDIPEGYSVSREKKERFSLILESASTNQTSMYLCASSPGLAGVGQFFGPGTRLTVL.

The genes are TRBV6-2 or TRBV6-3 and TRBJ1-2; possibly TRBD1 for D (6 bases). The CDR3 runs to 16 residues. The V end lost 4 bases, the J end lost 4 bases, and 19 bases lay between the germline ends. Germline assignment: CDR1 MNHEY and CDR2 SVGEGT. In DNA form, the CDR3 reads TGTGCCAGCAGTTTACTCGGGGCAGGGGAAGGCTATGGCTACACCTTC. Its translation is CASSLLGAGEGYGYTF.

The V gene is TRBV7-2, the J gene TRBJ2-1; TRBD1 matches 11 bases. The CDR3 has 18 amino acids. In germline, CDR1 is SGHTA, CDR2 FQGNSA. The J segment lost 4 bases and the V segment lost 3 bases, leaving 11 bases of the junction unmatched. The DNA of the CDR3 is TGTGCCAGCAGCTTTAGGATCTGGGGACAGGGGGGATACAATGAGCAGTTCTTC. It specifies CASSFRIWGQGGYNEQFF.

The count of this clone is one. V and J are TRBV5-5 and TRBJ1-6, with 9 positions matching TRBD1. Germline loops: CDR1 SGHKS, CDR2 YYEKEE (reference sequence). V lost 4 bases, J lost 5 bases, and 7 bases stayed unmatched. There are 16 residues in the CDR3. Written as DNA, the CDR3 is TGTGCCAGCAGCAGGGGACAGGGAGGAAATAATTCACCCCTCCACTTT. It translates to CASSRGQGGNNSPLHF.

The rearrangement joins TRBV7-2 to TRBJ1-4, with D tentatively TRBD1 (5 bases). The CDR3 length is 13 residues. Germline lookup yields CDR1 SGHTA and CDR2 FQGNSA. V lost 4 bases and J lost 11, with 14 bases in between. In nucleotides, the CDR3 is TGTGCCAGCAGCTACGGGGGGTCGGGGAAACTGTTTTTT. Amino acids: CASSYGGSGKLFF.

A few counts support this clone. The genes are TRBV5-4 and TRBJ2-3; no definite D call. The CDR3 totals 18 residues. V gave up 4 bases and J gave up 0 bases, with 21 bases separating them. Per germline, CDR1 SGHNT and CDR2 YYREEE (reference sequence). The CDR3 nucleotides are TGTGCCAGCAGCATAGACATACCCTCAAGTAGTAGCACAGATACGCAGTATTTT. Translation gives CASSIDIPSSSSTDTQYF.

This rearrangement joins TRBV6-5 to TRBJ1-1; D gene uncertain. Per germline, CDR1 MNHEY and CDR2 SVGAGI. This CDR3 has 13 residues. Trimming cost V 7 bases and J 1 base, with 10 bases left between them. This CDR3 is CASTSVGNTEAFF. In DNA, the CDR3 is TGTGCCAGCACTTCGGTTGGGAACACTGAAGCTTTCTTT.

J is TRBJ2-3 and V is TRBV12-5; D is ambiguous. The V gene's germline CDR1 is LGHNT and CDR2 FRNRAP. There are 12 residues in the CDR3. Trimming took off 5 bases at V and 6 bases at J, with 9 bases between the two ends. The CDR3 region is CASGPGRDTQYF. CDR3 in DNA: TGTGCTAGTGGTCCGGGTAGGGATACGCAGTATTTT.

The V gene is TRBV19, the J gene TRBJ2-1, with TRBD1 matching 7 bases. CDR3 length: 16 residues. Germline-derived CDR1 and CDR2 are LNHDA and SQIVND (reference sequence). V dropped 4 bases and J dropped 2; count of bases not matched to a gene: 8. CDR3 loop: CASSRTGRAPYNEQFF. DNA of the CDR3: TGTGCCAGTAGTAGGACAGGCCGGGCCCCCTACAATGAGCAGTTCTTC.

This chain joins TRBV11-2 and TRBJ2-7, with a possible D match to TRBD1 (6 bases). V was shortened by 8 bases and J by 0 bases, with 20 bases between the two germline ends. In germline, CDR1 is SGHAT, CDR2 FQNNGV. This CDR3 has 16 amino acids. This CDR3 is CASRTRTGQSSYEQYF. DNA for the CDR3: TGTGCCAGCCGGACAAGGACCGGACAGAGCTCCTACGAGCAGTACTTC.

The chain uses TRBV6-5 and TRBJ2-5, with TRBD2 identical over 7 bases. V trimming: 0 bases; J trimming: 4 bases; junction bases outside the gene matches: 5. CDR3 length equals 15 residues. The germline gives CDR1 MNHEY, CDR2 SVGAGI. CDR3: CASSYSIREGETQYF. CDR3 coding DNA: TGTGCCAGCAGTTACTCGATAAGGGAGGGAGAGACCCAGTACTTC.